This T cell receptor beta chain is drawn from a study of shared clonotypes between healthy human individuals. Study-level background: In total, the donors were two women and three men aged 18 to 49. Regarding the study as a whole: Clonotype sharing across several donors was observed for roughly 5% of naive CD4 clonotypes.

Germline V gene data show CDR1 as SGHDT and CDR2 as YYEEEE. V lost 0 bases and J 8 bases, leaving 5 bases between the germline ends. The CDR3 runs to 11 residues. A split of CD4+ cells into CD45RA+ naive and CD45RA-negative memory subsets was performed. This clone showed up just a few times. Its antigen is not identified. Produced via immunoSEQ multiplex PCR; TCRdb's table is partial and in-frame only. Here the sample spans about 980,000 clones, approximately 80% being singletons. This chain uses TRBV5-6 with TRBJ1-1; no clear D gene. Sequences were obtained from memory CD4+ T cells sorted from blood. The subset is: CD45RA-negative fraction. The clonotype comes from a man aged 18 to 29 in good health. In DNA form, the CDR3 reads TGTGCCAGCAGCTTGGCTGGAGAAGCTTTCTTT. Protein sequence: CASSLAGEAFF.